The rows below give T cell receptor beta chains drawn from one sample of a study of blood T cells in healthy people across ages. Using its own MiXCR run on the 5' RACE reads, TCRdb lists one record per CDR3 protein. The repertoire consists of approximately 810,000 distinct CDR3 sequences, with around 28% occurring once and the leading ten covering 17%. Material for sequencing was blood. The receptors were gathered from a woman of 80 years or more in good health. CDR3s include the opening cysteine and the closing phenylalanine or tryptophan. The D gene is left open where the match is weak. Rows give clone size only sometimes, using once, few, many, or a class for an expanded clone.

v_gene: TRBV5-6
d_gene: .
j_gene: TRBJ2-5
abundance: many
CDR3aa: CASSSAGGRGETQYF
CDR3nt: TGTGCCAGCAGCTCGGCCGGGGGGCGCGGAGAGACCCAGTACTTC

v_gene: TRBV3-1
d_gene: .
j_gene: TRBJ1-2
abundance: .
CDR3aa: CASSQGQILYGYTF
CDR3nt: TGTGCCAGCAGCCAAGGACAGATCCTCTATGGCTACACCTTC

v_gene: TRBV12-3/TRBV12-4
d_gene: .
j_gene: TRBJ2-3
abundance: many
CDR3aa: CASSLGGGRDYTQYF
CDR3nt: TGTGCCAGCAGTCTGGGGGGGGGGCGTGACTATACGCAGTATTTT

v_gene: TRBV29-1
d_gene: .
j_gene: TRBJ1-3
abundance: .
CDR3aa: CSVERVQGGNTIYF
CDR3nt: TGCAGCGTTGAACGGGTCCAAGGCGGAAACACCATATATTTT

v_gene: TRBV6-2/TRBV6-3
d_gene: TRBD1
j_gene: TRBJ2-5
abundance: few
CDR3aa: CASSWGTGAPRETQYF
CDR3nt: TGTGCCAGCAGTTGGGGGACAGGGGCCCCCCGGGAGACCCAGTACTTC

v_gene: TRBV4-3
d_gene: .
j_gene: TRBJ2-6
abundance: many
CDR3aa: CASSQDFLDSGANVLTF
CDR3nt: TGCGCCAGCAGCCAAGATTTTCTCGACTCTGGGGCCAACGTCCTGACTTTC

v_gene: TRBV7-2
d_gene: TRBD2
j_gene: TRBJ2-3
abundance: many
CDR3aa: CASSLRVGGVSTDTQYF
CDR3nt: TGTGCCAGCAGCCTCAGGGTGGGAGGGGTTAGCACAGATACGCAGTATTTT

v_gene: TRBV7-8
d_gene: .
j_gene: TRBJ2-1
abundance: .
CDR3aa: CASSLALAGEQFF
CDR3nt: TGTGCCAGCAGCTTGGCACTAGCAGGGGAGCAGTTCTTC

v_gene: TRBV7-9
d_gene: .
j_gene: TRBJ2-3
abundance: .
CDR3aa: CASSRLALDTDTQYF
CDR3nt: TGTGCCAGCAGCCGTTTAGCGCTCGACACAGATACGCAGTATTTT

v_gene: TRBV3-1
d_gene: .
j_gene: TRBJ2-3
abundance: .
CDR3aa: CTSSDRGGTDTQYF
CDR3nt: TGTACCAGCAGCGATAGGGGCGGCACAGATACGCAGTATTTT

v_gene: TRBV5-6
d_gene: TRBD2
j_gene: TRBJ2-1
abundance: .
CDR3aa: CASSLGTSGLSEQFF
CDR3nt: TGTGCCAGCAGCTTGGGGACTAGCGGTTTGTCTGAGCAGTTCTTC

v_gene: TRBV24-1
d_gene: .
j_gene: TRBJ2-5
abundance: few
CDR3aa: CATSATAGAETQYF
CDR3nt: TGTGCCACCAGTGCCACTGCGGGGGCGGAGACCCAGTACTTC

v_gene: TRBV6-5
d_gene: .
j_gene: TRBJ1-5
abundance: few
CDR3aa: CAPLEAEGNQPQHF
CDR3nt: TGTGCCCCCCTGGAGGCAGAGGGCAATCAGCCCCAGCATTTT

v_gene: TRBV6-2/TRBV6-3
d_gene: .
j_gene: TRBJ2-3
abundance: .
CDR3aa: CASSYSSGTPSTDTQYF
CDR3nt: TGTGCCAGCAGTTACTCGTCCGGGACACCTAGCACAGATACGCAGTATTTT

v_gene: TRBV2
d_gene: TRBD2
j_gene: TRBJ2-5
abundance: few
CDR3aa: CASSEGGSFGGQETQYF
CDR3nt: TGTGCCAGCAGTGAAGGGGGGTCTTTCGGGGGGCAAGAGACCCAGTACTTC

v_gene: TRBV7-9
d_gene: .
j_gene: TRBJ1-1
abundance: many
CDR3aa: CASSPRAPGTEAFF
CDR3nt: TGTGCCAGCAGCCCCCGGGCCCCAGGCACTGAAGCTTTCTTT

v_gene: TRBV10-1
d_gene: .
j_gene: TRBJ2-7
abundance: many
CDR3aa: CASSRPPGSEQYF
CDR3nt: TGCGCCAGCAGTCGGCCTCCAGGAAGCGAGCAGTACTTC

v_gene: TRBV2
d_gene: TRBD1
j_gene: TRBJ2-1
abundance: many
CDR3aa: CASRPGTGDYNEQFF
CDR3nt: TGTGCCAGCAGACCCGGGACAGGGGACTACAATGAGCAGTTCTTC

v_gene: TRBV2
d_gene: TRBD1
j_gene: TRBJ1-2
abundance: few
CDR3aa: CASLRQGGRSSKGYYGYTF
CDR3nt: TGTGCCAGCCTTCGACAGGGGGGACGATCCTCCAAGGGATACTATGGCTACACCTTC

v_gene: TRBV7-2
d_gene: .
j_gene: TRBJ1-1
abundance: few
CDR3aa: CASSAKSGGGPEAFF
CDR3nt: TGTGCCAGCAGCGCTAAATCCGGGGGGGGACCTGAAGCTTTCTTT

v_gene: TRBV3-1
d_gene: .
j_gene: TRBJ1-1
abundance: .
CDR3aa: CASSQGRHTEAFF
CDR3nt: TGTGCCAGCAGCCAGGGTAGACACACTGAAGCTTTCTTT

v_gene: TRBV12-3/TRBV12-4
d_gene: TRBD1
j_gene: TRBJ1-4
abundance: few
CDR3aa: CASSRGTGEITNEKRFF
CDR3nt: TGTGCCAGCAGTCGGGGGACAGGGGAGATAACTAATGAAAAACGGTTTTTT

v_gene: TRBV12-3/TRBV12-4
d_gene: .
j_gene: TRBJ2-5
abundance: .
CDR3aa: CASTNKIQETQYF
CDR3nt: TGTGCCAGCACCAACAAGATCCAAGAGACCCAGTACTTC

v_gene: TRBV11-2
d_gene: .
j_gene: TRBJ1-2
abundance: .
CDR3aa: CASSRTIPGVRGYTF
CDR3nt: TGTGCCAGCAGCCGAACAATCCCAGGGGTACGGGGCTACACCTTC

v_gene: TRBV13
d_gene: .
j_gene: TRBJ2-5
abundance: many
CDR3aa: CASSDSRGVETQYF
CDR3nt: TGTGCCAGCAGCGACTCCAGGGGGGTCGAGACCCAGTACTTC

v_gene: TRBV20-1
d_gene: .
j_gene: TRBJ2-7
abundance: few
CDR3aa: CSATGTSMSYEQYF
CDR3nt: TGCAGTGCTACTGGGACTTCGATGAGTTACGAGCAGTACTTC

v_gene: TRBV28
d_gene: .
j_gene: TRBJ1-5
abundance: .
CDR3aa: CASIHGRGNQPQHF
CDR3nt: TGTGCCAGCATCCATGGAAGGGGAAATCAGCCCCAGCATTTT

v_gene: TRBV20-1
d_gene: TRBD1
j_gene: TRBJ1-2
abundance: many
CDR3aa: CSASTGVYGYTF
CDR3nt: TGCAGTGCTAGTACAGGGGTCTATGGCTACACCTTC

v_gene: TRBV27
d_gene: TRBD2
j_gene: TRBJ2-4
abundance: many
CDR3aa: CASSFLRPGGGKNIQYF
CDR3nt: TGTGCCAGCAGTTTCCTAAGGCCCGGGGGAGGGAAAAACATTCAGTACTTC

v_gene: TRBV20-1
d_gene: .
j_gene: TRBJ2-7
abundance: many
CDR3aa: CSARPRPGRALSYEQYF
CDR3nt: TGCAGTGCTAGACCCCGGCCGGGCCGAGCCCTTTCCTACGAGCAGTACTTC

v_gene: TRBV30
d_gene: .
j_gene: TRBJ1-5
abundance: .
CDR3aa: CAWSGSGNSNQPQHF
CDR3nt: TGTGCCTGGAGTGGCTCGGGGAATAGCAATCAGCCCCAGCATTTT

v_gene: TRBV29-1
d_gene: .
j_gene: TRBJ1-4
abundance: many
CDR3aa: CSVTAGVPEKLFF
CDR3nt: TGCAGCGTTACGGCGGGGGTCCCTGAAAAACTGTTTTTT

v_gene: TRBV6-5
d_gene: .
j_gene: TRBJ2-1
abundance: .
CDR3aa: CASRKQGPEQFF
CDR3nt: TGTGCCAGCAGGAAACAGGGTCCTGAGCAGTTCTTC

v_gene: TRBV7-9
d_gene: .
j_gene: TRBJ1-1
abundance: many
CDR3aa: CASSLGQSFAEAFF
CDR3nt: TGTGCCAGCAGCCTAGGGCAGAGTTTCGCTGAAGCTTTCTTT

v_gene: TRBV18
d_gene: .
j_gene: TRBJ2-5
abundance: few
CDR3aa: CASSSGKQKETQYF
CDR3nt: TGTGCCAGCTCTTCCGGGAAGCAAAAAGAGACCCAGTACTTC